This T cell receptor beta chain was documented in a study of blood T cell repertoires in COVID-19. As for the study in general: Italy, Spain and the United States were the sources of the convalescent and acute COVID-19 samples.

In the source study's methods: Reference gene primer amplification gave estimated nucleated cell counts. Data came from immunoSEQ multiplex PCR; TCRdb stores just in-frame clones and leaves some out. V and J calls and clone size are copied from that table; D and trimming were computed from the DNA. The sample has over 100,000 clones; around four fifths are singletons. This CDR3 region has 16 residues. The germline V gene encodes CDR1 LNHDA and CDR2 SQIVND (reference sequence). The V and J ends lost 6 bases and 6 bases, in that order; junction bases with no gene match: 11. The V call is TRBV19, the J call TRBJ2-2; 9 bases agree with TRBD1. The sequence derives from a man between 70 and 80 years old with acute or convalescent COVID-19. Input material: peripheral blood. CDR3 coding DNA: TGTGCCAGTAGCCAACGTACGGGACAGGGACCCGGGGAGCTGTTTTTT. Translated: CASSQRTGQGPGELFF.